Shown below are 24 T cell receptor beta chains from a single sample sequenced in a study of blood T cells in healthy people across ages. Together with a sample-barcoded 5' primer, a J-beta primer mix was included in a second PCR lasting roughly 6 to 12 cycles. Each CDR3 protein gets one entry after TCRdb re-called the 5' RACE reads with MiXCR. Of roughly 1,700,000 distinct CDR3 sequences listed, over 25% are singletons. The specimen sequenced was blood. The receptor source for this set is a woman younger than 45 in good health.

There are a few counts of this clonotype. The rearrangement links TRBV3-1 to TRBJ2-7; D is perhaps TRBD2 (5 bases). In germline, CDR1 is LGHDT, CDR2 YNNKEL (reference sequence). Trimming pared 1 base from V and 1 base from J, leaving 14 bases between. The CDR3 runs to 16 residues. The DNA for the CDR3 is TGTGCCAGCAGCCAAGGGCGGAGCGGACCTTCCTACGAGCAGTACTTC. Translated: CASSQGRSGPSYEQYF.

The chain recombines TRBV2 with TRBJ2-5, with D perhaps matching TRBD1 (5 bases). CDR1 is SNHLY, CDR2 FYNNEI, per germline. Trimming pared 5 bases from V and 2 bases from J, leaving 12 bases between. This CDR3 comprises 14 residues. The DNA of the CDR3 is TGTGCCAGCAGTTGGACACATCCTCAAGAGACCCAGTACTTC. Translating gives CASSWTHPQETQYF.

V gene TRBV5-1 combines with J gene TRBJ2-1; D perhaps matches TRBD2 (5 bases). The CDR3 is made up of 13 amino acids. CDR1 is SGHRS, CDR2 YFSETQ, per germline. Trimming left V 2 bases short and J 7 bases short, with 10 bases between. As DNA, the CDR3 is TGCGCCAGCAGCTTAATAGCGCCAAATGAGCAGTTCTTC. This sequence encodes CASSLIAPNEQFF.

This clonotype was picked up many times. This rearrangement joins TRBV29-1 to TRBJ1-4; 10 nucleotides match TRBD1. The CDR3 extends over 13 amino acids. With 4 bases clipped from V and 6 bases from J, the junction kept 2 bases outside the gene matches. Germline CDR1 SQVTM, CDR2 ANQGSEA. The chain's CDR3 is CSVAGTGDEKLFF. CDR3 in DNA: TGCAGCGTTGCCGGGACAGGGGATGAAAAACTGTTTTTT.

This clonotype came up a few times. The CDR3 sequence is CASSLLQGSYGYTF. CDR3 nucleotide sequence: TGCGCCAGCAGCTTGCTACAGGGGTCCTATGGCTACACCTTC. The V call is TRBV5-1, the J call TRBJ1-2; 7 nucleotides align to TRBD1. Losses at the gene ends were 1 base for V and 4 bases for J; bases not matched to a gene: 4. Germline-derived CDR1 and CDR2 are SGHRS and YFSETQ. The CDR3 spans 14 residues.

This clonotype was counted only a few times. The chain combines TRBV6-1 with TRBJ2-7; 9 nucleotides agree with TRBD2. The CDR3 has 16 residues. CDR1 and CDR2 (germline): MNHNS, SASEGT. After removal of 5 bases from V and 3 bases from J, the junction contained 11 bases not matched to a gene. CDR3 DNA sequence: TGTGCCAGCAGTATAGCACCTAGCGGGGCGGGCTACGAGCAGTACTTC. It translates to CASSIAPSGAGYEQYF.

A word on this clonotype: A much bigger clone sits one base away, suggesting this may be a read error. The chain uses TRBV4-1 and TRBJ2-1, with D perhaps matching TRBD1 (5 bases). Per the germline V gene, CDR1 is MGHRA and CDR2 is YSYEKL. The CDR3 loop spans 11 amino acids. The CDR3 DNA reads as TGCGCCGGCAGCCATAGGGGTGAGCAGTTCTTC. Translation: CAGSHRGEQFF.

There are many counts of this clonotype. The chain combines TRBV20-1 with TRBJ2-1; 7 bases are shared with TRBD1. The CDR3 length is 14 residues. The J segment lost 9 bases and the V segment lost 4 bases, leaving 12 bases of the junction unmatched. Per the germline V gene, CDR1 is DFQATT and CDR2 is SNEGSKA (reference sequence). The CDR3 DNA follows: TGCAGTGCTACCAGTGGAAGGGGGCCGTCTGAGCAGTTCTTC. Its protein is CSATSGRGPSEQFF.

The CDR3 nucleotides read TGTGCCAGCAGTACACCGGGGTCTCCAAATGAAAAACTGTTTTTT. This translates into CASSTPGSPNEKLFF. This chain links TRBV28 with TRBJ1-4; no definite D call. V was pared by 5 bases and J by 5 bases, with 15 bases between. Germline CDR1 is MDHEN and CDR2 is SYDVKM. The length of the CDR3 is 15 residues.

The V and J genes are TRBV7-9 and TRBJ1-4; TRBD1 agrees at 7 bases. V lost 4 bases, J lost 0 bases, and 11 bases stayed unmatched. The CDR3 runs to 18 residues. Germline V gene data show CDR1 as SEHNR and CDR2 as FQNEAQ (reference sequence). The CDR3 protein is CASSSRKGQFATNEKLFF. The CDR3 nucleotides read TGTGCCAGCAGCTCCCGAAAGGGACAGTTTGCAACTAATGAAAAACTGTTTTTT.

This clonotype was recorded a few times. The V and J genes are TRBV3-1 and TRBJ2-7, with D perhaps matching TRBD1 (5 bases). The V end was cut by 6 bases, the J end by 6 bases, with 15 bases between. CDR3 size: 13 residues. Germline assignment: CDR1 LGHDT and CDR2 YNNKEL (reference sequence). DNA for the CDR3: TGTGCCAGCAGGGGTACAGGAAAAGGCGAGCAGTACTTC. This sequence encodes CASRGTGKGEQYF.

The table lists this clonotype with many counts. This chain uses TRBV10-3 with TRBJ2-5, with a weak D call TRBD1 (6 bases). The germline V and J ends were trimmed by 10 bases and 2 bases, with 17 bases remaining between them. Germline V gene lookup returns CDR1 ENHRY and CDR2 SYGVKD. This CDR3 has 14 amino acids. CDR3 protein: CATKSETGQETQYF. In nucleotides, the CDR3 is TGTGCCACCAAATCGGAGACAGGTCAAGAGACCCAGTACTTC.

The gene calls are TRBV21-1 and TRBJ2-7; the table's TRBD1 call for D was not verified on the DNA. TRBV21-1 is listed as a pseudogene. There are 14 residues in the CDR3. Written as DNA, the CDR3 is TGTGCCAGCAGCGGCCGGGACAGGGGGGACGAGCAGTACTTC. Translated, it gives CASSGRDRGDEQYF.

Concerning this clonotype itself: This may come from a read error, since a much larger clone is one base off. This chain links TRBV24-1 with TRBJ2-7; 11 bases align to TRBD2. This CDR3 is built from 16 residues. The V gene's germline CDR1 is KGHDR and CDR2 SFDVKD. V dropped 4 bases and J dropped 7; count of bases not matched to a gene: 11. The CDR3 region has the DNA TGTGCCACCAGTGACACTACTAGCGGGAGAGACAATGAGCAGTACTTC. It encodes CATSDTTSGRDNEQYF.

This clonotype was seen more than once but under ten times. The rearrangement links TRBV5-1 to TRBJ1-5, with 8 bases identical to TRBD1. V dropped 7 bases and J dropped 5; count of bases not matched to a gene: 8. Germline lookup yields CDR1 SGHRS and CDR2 YFSETQ. CDR3 size: 14 residues. Here the CDR3 DNA reads TGCGCCAGCTCTTTCACAGGGGGGGATCAGCCCCAGCATTTT. This sequence encodes CASSFTGGDQPQHF.

The chain couples TRBV5-1 to TRBJ2-6; 7 positions agree with TRBD2. The CDR3 runs to 16 residues. CDR1 is SGHRS, CDR2 YFSETQ, per germline. The J segment lost 0 bases and the V segment lost 5 bases, leaving 5 bases of the junction unmatched. In DNA form, the CDR3 reads TGCGCCAGCAGGCCTGGGGGGGGCTCTGGGGCCAACGTCCTGACTTTC. Residues: CASRPGGGSGANVLTF. Drawing the rest from reference TRBV5-1 and TRBJ2-6, the complete variable domain is KAGVTQTPRYLIKTRGQQVTLSCSPISGHRSVSWYQQTPGQGLQFLFEYFSETQRNKGNFPGRFSGRQFSNSRSEMNVSTLELGDSALYLCASRPGGGSGANVLTFGAGSRLTVL.

V is TRBV3-1 and J is TRBJ1-1; 9 bases align to TRBD1. With 0 bases clipped from V and 6 bases from J, the junction kept 5 bases outside the gene matches. The germline gives CDR1 LGHDT, CDR2 YNNKEL (reference sequence). The CDR3 contains 15 residues. The CDR3 loop reads CASSQEQGAQAEAFF. As DNA, the CDR3 is TGTGCCAGCAGCCAAGAACAGGGGGCGCAAGCTGAAGCTTTCTTT.

The J gene is TRBJ2-5, the V gene TRBV15; TRBD2 matches 10 bases. The V and J ends lost 9 bases and 11 bases, in that order; junction bases with no gene match: 18. Germline V lookup: CDR1 LNHNV, CDR2 YYDKDF (reference sequence). There are 15 residues in the CDR3. The CDR3 DNA is TGTGCCACGGCCCCGAGCGGGAGCGGGAGGGCCCAGCAGTACTTC. It specifies CATAPSGSGRAQQYF.

This clonotype appeared a few times. The chain recombines TRBV30 with TRBJ2-1; 8 bases line up with TRBD1. CDR1 is GTSNPN and CDR2 is SVGIG in the germline V gene (reference sequence). After removal of 5 bases from V and 7 bases from J, the junction contained 10 bases not matched to a gene. The CDR3 consists of 14 residues. DNA for the CDR3: TGTGCCTGGGAGACAGGGGTCAAGGGGAATGAGCAGTTCTTC. It translates to CAWETGVKGNEQFF.

This chain joins TRBV30 and TRBJ2-7, with 8 bases aligning to TRBD2. In germline, CDR1 is GTSNPN, CDR2 SVGIG (reference sequence). The ends lost 6 bases at V and 0 bases at J; junction bases unmatched: 10. The CDR3 has 15 residues. The CDR3 here is CACPVGGADSYEQYF. The CDR3 nucleotides are TGTGCCTGCCCCGTCGGGGGGGCGGACTCCTACGAGCAGTACTTC.

This clonotype was detected only a few times. This rearrangement joins TRBV3-1 to TRBJ2-3; maybe TRBD1 (6 bases). The CDR3 has 16 amino acids. Germline CDR1 LGHDT, CDR2 YNNKEL (reference sequence). V was shortened by 1 base and J by 4 bases, with 15 bases between the two germline ends. The CDR3 DNA is TGTGCCAGCAGCCAAGTCCCCAGGGGCAGTCCAGATACGCAGTATTTT. Translated: CASSQVPRGSPDTQYF.

This clonotype has just a few counts. The chain carries TRBV6-2 or TRBV6-3 and TRBJ2-5, with TRBD1 matching 7 bases. V was pared by 1 base and J by 3 bases, with 2 bases of the junction left unmatched. The length of the CDR3 is 14 residues. Germline V gives CDR1 MNHEY, CDR2 SVGEGT. CDR3 nucleotide sequence: TGTGCCAGCAGTTACTACGGGACAGAAGAGACCCAGTACTTC. Protein sequence: CASSYYGTEETQYF.

This clonotype came up many times. The chain has TRBV19 and TRBJ2-1, with TRBD1 matching 10 bases. Germline V gene sequence: CDR1 LNHDA, CDR2 SQIVND (reference sequence). Trimming at V came to 9 bases and at J to 8 bases, leaving 7 bases not matched to a gene. This CDR3 has 13 residues. Here the CDR3 reads CASGDRGPHEQFF. The CDR3 DNA is TGTGCCAGCGGGGACAGGGGCCCCCATGAGCAGTTCTTC.

As to this clonotype: Just one base apart from a much larger clone, this may be a read error. This chain uses TRBV7-2 with TRBJ2-1; D possibly corresponds to TRBD2 (5 bases). Judging by the DNA end, TRBJ2-7 fits better; the J call may be wrong. This CDR3 comprises 16 residues. Germline CDR1 SGHTA, CDR2 FQGNSA. In DNA, the CDR3 is TGTGCCAGCAGCTTAAGACGGACTCGCTCCTACAATGAGCAGTACTTC. Encoded protein: CASSLRRTRSYNEQYF.